This TCR beta chain appears in the sequencing data of a study of OX40 agonist ivuxolimab in advanced cancers. Overall study findings and caveats: Compared with others, partial responders at 0.1-3.0 mg/kg displayed clonal expansion among the lowest. The CD4+ and CD8+ T cells in the blood had expanded clonally by week 6 at 0.1 to 3.0 mg/kg.

Points on this clone: Antigen unknown.

V dropped 7 bases and J dropped 2; count of bases not matched to a gene: 6. The CDR3 has 14 residues. Germline V CDR1 and CDR2: SGHRS, YFSETQ. Profiled with immunoSEQ multiplex PCR; TCRdb holds only in-frame clones, not every one. The sample has roughly 90,000 clones, around 85% seen once. The genes are TRBV5-1 and TRBJ2-7; TRBD2 aligns across 10 bases. The receptor comes from an adult with an advanced solid tumor such as melanoma, head and neck, liver or kidney cancer. The starting material was CD4+ or CD8+ T cells sorted from blood, obtained in a trial of the OX40 agonist ivuxolimab. DNA of the CDR3: TGCGCCAGCGGCAGAGCGGGAGGGACCTACGAGCAGTACTTC. It specifies CASGRAGGTYEQYF.